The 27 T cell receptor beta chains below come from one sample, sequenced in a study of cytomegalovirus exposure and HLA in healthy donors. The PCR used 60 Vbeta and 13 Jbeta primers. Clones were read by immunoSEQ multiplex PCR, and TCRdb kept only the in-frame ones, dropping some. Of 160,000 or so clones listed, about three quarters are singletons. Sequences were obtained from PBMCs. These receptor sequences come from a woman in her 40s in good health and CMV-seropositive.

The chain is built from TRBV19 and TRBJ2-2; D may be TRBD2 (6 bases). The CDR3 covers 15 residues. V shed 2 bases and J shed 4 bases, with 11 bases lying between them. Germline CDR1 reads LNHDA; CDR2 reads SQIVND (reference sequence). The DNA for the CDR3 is TGTGCCAGTAGTATATCTACTAGCAGCACCGGGGAGCTGTTTTTT. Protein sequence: CASSISTSSTGELFF. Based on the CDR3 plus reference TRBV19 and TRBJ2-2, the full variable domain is DGGITQSPKYLFRKEGQNVTLSCEQNLNHDAMYWYRQDPGQGLRLIYYSQIVNDFQKGDIAEGYSVSREKKESFPLTVTSAQKNPTAFYLCASSISTSSTGELFFGEGSRLTVL.

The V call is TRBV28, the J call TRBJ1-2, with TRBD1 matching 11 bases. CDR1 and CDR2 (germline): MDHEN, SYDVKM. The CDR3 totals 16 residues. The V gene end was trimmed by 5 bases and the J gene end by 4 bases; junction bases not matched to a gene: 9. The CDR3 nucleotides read TGTGCCAGCAGTACGACGGACAGGGGGCGCGTCTATGGCTACACCTTC. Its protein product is CASSTTDRGRVYGYTF.

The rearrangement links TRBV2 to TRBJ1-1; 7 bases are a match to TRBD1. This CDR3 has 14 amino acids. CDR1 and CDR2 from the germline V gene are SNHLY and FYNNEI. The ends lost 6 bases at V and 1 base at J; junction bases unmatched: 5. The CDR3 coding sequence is TGTGCCAGCAGGAGAGGGGGCGGGAACACTGAAGCTTTCTTT. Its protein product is CASRRGGGNTEAFF.

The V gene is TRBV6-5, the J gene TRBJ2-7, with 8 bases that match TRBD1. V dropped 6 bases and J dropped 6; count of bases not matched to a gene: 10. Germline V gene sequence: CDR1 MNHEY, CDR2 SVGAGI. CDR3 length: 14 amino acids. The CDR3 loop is CASRGQGGFSEQYF. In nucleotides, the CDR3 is TGTGCCAGCAGAGGACAGGGAGGTTTTTCCGAGCAGTACTTC.

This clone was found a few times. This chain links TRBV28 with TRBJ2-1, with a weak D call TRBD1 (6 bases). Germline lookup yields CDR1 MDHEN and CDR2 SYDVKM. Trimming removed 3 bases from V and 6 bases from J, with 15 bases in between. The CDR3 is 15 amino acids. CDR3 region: CASSFRTVGPNEQFF. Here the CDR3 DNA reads TGTGCCAGCAGTTTTCGGACAGTAGGGCCCAATGAGCAGTTCTTC.

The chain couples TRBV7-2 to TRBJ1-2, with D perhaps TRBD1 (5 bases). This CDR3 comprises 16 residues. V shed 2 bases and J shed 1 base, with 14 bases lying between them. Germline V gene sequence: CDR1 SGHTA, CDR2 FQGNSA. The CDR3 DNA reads TGTGCCAGCAGCTTAAGTGGGGCTCGATTTAACTATGGCTACACCTTC. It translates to CASSLSGARFNYGYTF. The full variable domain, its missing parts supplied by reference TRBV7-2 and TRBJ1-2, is GAGVSQSPSNKVTEKGKDVELRCDPISGHTALYWYRQSLGQGLEFLIYFQGNSAPDKSGLPSDRFSAERTGGSVSTLTIQRTQQEDSAVYLCASSLSGARFNYGYTFGSGTRLTVV.

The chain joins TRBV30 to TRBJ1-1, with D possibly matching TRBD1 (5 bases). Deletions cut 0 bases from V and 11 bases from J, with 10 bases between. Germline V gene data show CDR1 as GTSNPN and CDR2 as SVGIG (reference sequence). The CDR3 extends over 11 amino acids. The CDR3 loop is CAWSVLRVAFF. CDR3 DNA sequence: TGTGCCTGGAGTGTACTCAGGGTTGCTTTCTTT.

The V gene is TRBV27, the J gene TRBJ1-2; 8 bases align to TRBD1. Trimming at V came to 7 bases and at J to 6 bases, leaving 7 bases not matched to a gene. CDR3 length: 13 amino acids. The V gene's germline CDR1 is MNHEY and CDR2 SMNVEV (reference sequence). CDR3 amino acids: CASTGGGADGYTF. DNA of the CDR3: TGTGCCAGCACAGGGGGCGGTGCGGATGGCTACACCTTC.

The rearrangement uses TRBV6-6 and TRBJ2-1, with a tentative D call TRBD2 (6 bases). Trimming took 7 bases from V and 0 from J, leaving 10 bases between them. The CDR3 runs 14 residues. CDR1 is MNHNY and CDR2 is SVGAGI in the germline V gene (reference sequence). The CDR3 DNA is TGTGCCAGCATTCCGGGGGACTCCTACAATGAGCAGTTCTTC. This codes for CASIPGDSYNEQFF.

DNA for the CDR3: TGTGCCAGCAGCTTGGCAGGTGGACAGAGAGAGACCCAGTACTTC. This codes for CASSLAGGQRETQYF. This chain uses TRBV5-6 with TRBJ2-5, with D maybe TRBD1 (6 bases). Germline lookup yields CDR1 SGHDT and CDR2 YYEEEE. Trimming took 0 bases from V and 4 from J, leaving 13 bases between them. The CDR3 spans 15 residues.

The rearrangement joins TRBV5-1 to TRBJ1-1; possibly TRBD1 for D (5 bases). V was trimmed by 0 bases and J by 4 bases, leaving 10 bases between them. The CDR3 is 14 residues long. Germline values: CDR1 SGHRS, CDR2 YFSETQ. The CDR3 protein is CASSLARAGTEAFF. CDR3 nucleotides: TGCGCCAGCAGCTTGGCCAGGGCAGGCACTGAAGCTTTCTTT.

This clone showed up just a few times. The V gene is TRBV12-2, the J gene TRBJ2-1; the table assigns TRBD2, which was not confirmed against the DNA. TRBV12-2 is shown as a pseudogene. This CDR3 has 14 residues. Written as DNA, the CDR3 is TGTGCAAGTCGCTCCGCGGAGGGGCCGCTGAGCACGGTCTTC. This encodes CASRSAEGPLSTVF.

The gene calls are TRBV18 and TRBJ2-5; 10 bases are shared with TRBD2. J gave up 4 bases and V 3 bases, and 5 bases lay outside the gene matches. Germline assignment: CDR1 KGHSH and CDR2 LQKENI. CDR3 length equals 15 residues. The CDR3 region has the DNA TGTGCCAGCTCACCCCGGGCTAGCGGGGGAGAGACCCAGTACTTC. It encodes CASSPRASGGETQYF.

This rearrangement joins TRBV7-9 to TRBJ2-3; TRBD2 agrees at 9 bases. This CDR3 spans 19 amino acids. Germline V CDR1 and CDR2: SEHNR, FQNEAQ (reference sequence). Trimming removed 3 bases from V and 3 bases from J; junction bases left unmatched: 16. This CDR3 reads CASSFAIGVAGVSTDTQYF. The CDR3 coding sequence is TGTGCCAGCAGCTTCGCTATAGGAGTAGCGGGGGTCTCGACAGATACGCAGTATTTT.

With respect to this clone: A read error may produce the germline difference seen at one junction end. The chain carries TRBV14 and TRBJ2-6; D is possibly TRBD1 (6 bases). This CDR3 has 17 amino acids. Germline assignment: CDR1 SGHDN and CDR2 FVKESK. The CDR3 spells CASSQDRGMSGANGLTF. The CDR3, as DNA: TGTGCCAGCAGCCAAGACAGGGGTATGTCTGGGGCCAACGGCCTGACTTTC.

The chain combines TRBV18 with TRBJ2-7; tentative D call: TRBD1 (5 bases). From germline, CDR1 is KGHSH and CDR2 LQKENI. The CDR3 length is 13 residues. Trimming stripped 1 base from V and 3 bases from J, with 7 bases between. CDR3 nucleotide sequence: TGTGCCAGCTCACCACGACAGTACTACGAGCAGTACTTC. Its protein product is CASSPRQYYEQYF.

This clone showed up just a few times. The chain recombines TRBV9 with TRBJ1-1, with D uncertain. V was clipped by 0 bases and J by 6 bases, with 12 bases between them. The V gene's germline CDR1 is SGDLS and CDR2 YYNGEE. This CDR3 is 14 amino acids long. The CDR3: CASSVDWTQAEAFF. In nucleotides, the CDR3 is TGTGCCAGCAGCGTAGATTGGACTCAGGCTGAAGCTTTCTTT.

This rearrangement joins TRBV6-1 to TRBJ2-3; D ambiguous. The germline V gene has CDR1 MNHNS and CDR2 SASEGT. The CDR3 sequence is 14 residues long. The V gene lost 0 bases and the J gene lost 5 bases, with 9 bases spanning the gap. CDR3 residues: CASSEAGVLDTQYF. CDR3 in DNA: TGTGCCAGCAGTGAAGCGGGCGTTTTAGATACGCAGTATTTT.

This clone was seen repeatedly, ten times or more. This CDR3 reads CASSVTGQRGEKLFF. The CDR3 DNA follows: TGTGCCAGCAGCGTCACAGGGCAGAGAGGTGAAAAACTGTTTTTT. The chain carries TRBV9 and TRBJ1-4; D perhaps matches TRBD1 (6 bases). V was clipped by 2 bases and J by 7 bases, with 15 bases between them. The length of the CDR3 is 15 residues. The germline V gene has CDR1 SGDLS and CDR2 YYNGEE.

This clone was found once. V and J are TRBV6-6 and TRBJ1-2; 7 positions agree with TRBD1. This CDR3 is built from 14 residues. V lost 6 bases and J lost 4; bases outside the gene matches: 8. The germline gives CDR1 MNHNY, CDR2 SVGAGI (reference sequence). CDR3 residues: CASSSQGSLYGYTF. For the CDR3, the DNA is TGTGCCAGCAGCTCACAGGGGTCGCTCTATGGCTACACCTTC.

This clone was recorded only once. In DNA form, the CDR3 reads TGTGCCAGCAGTGAATCTCGCCTAGCGGGGGGTTCTTCTGAGCAGTTCTTC. Protein: CASSESRLAGGSSEQFF. The rearrangement links TRBV25-1 to TRBJ2-1; 11 bases align to TRBD2. This CDR3 region has 17 residues. In germline, CDR1 is MGHDK, CDR2 SYGVNS. V gave up 1 base and J gave up 9 bases; unmatched junction bases: 11.

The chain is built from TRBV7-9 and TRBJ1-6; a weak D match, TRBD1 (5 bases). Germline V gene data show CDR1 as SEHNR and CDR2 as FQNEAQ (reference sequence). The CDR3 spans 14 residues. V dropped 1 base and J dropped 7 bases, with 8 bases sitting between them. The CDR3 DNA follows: TGTGCCAGCAGCTTAGGCGACAGAAATTCACCCCTCCACTTT. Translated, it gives CASSLGDRNSPLHF.

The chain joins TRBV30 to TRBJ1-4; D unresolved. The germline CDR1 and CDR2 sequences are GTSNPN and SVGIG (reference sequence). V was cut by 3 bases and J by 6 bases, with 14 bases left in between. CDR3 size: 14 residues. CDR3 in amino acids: CAWSDRGVDEKLFF. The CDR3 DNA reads TGTGCCTGGAGCGACCGAGGTGTGGATGAAAAACTGTTTTTT.

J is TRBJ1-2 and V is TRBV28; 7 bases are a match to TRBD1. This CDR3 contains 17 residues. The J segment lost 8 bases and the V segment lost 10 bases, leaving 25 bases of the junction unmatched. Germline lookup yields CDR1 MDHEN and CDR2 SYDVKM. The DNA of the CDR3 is TGTGCCATCCAAGTGGGACAGAGACCGACGAACTATGGCGGCTACACCTTC. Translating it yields CAIQVGQRPTNYGGYTF.

The CDR3 region has the DNA TGTGCCAGCAGTGACGGTCGGGGGACAGGGGGGGATCAGCCCCAGCATTTT. This codes for CASSDGRGTGGDQPQHF. The chain has TRBV6-4 and TRBJ1-5, with 11 bases that match TRBD1. The junction had 8 bases not matched to a gene; V was cut back by 2 bases and J by 5 bases. Germline V gene data show CDR1 as MRHNA and CDR2 as SNTAGT. The CDR3 consists of 17 residues.

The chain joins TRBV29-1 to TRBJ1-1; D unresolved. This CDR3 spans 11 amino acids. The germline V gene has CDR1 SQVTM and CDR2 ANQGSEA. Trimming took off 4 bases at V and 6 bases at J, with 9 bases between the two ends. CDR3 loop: CSVAEGPEAFF. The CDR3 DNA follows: TGCAGCGTTGCTGAGGGTCCTGAAGCTTTCTTT.

CDR3 sequence reads: CASSLGGADTQYF. DNA of the CDR3: TGTGCCAGCAGCCTTGGCGGGGCAGATACGCAGTATTTT. The chain recombines TRBV7-3 with TRBJ2-3; TRBD2 might be the D (6 bases). The germline gives CDR1 SGHTA, CDR2 FQGTGA. The CDR3 covers 13 residues. Trimming removed 5 bases from V and 4 bases from J, with 10 bases in between. Full variable domain (rest looked up from reference TRBV7-3 and TRBJ2-3): GAGVSQTPSNKVTEKGKYVELRCDPISGHTALYWYRQSLGQGPEFLIYFQGTGAADDSGLPNDRFFAVRPEGSVSTLKIQRTERGDSAVYLCASSLGGADTQYFGPGTRLTVL.